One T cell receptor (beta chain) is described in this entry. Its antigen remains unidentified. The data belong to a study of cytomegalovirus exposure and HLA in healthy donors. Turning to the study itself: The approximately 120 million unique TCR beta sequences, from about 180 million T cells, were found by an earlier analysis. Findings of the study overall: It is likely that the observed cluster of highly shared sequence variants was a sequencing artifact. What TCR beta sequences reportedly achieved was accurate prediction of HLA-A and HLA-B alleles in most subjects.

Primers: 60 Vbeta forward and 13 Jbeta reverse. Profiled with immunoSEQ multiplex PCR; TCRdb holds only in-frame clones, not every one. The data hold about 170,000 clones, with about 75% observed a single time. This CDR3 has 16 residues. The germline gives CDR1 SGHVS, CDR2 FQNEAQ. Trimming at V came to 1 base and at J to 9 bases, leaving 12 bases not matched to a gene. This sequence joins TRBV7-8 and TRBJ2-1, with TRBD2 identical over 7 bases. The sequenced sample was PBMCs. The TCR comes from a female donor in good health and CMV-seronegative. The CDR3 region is CASSLEGVGGKGEQFF. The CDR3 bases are TGTGCCAGCAGCTTAGAAGGGGTCGGGGGGAAAGGTGAGCAGTTCTTC. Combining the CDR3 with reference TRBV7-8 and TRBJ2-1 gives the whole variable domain GAGVSQSPRYKVAKRGQDVALRCDPISGHVSLFWYQQALGQGPEFLTYFQNEAQLDKSGLPSDRFFAERPEGSVSTLKIQRTQQEDSAVYLCASSLEGVGGKGEQFFGPGTRLTVL.